This TCR beta chain was found in a study of blood T cell repertoires in COVID-19. Study-wide context: T cells, B-cell-depleted T cells, or PBMCs provided the cDNA or gDNA that served as material.

Authors' processing steps: Cell counts per sample came from amplifying reference gene primers. The table came from immunoSEQ multiplex PCR; TCRdb's copy has only in-frame clones and leaves some out. For V, J and clone size, that table is used; D and trimming come from the DNA. The data hold about 200,000 clones, with 89% observed a single time. This CDR3 spans 14 amino acids. V was trimmed by 2 bases and J by 10 bases, leaving 12 bases between them. Looked up from germline, CDR1 is SGHTA and CDR2 is FQGTGA. The chain couples TRBV7-3 to TRBJ1-6; tentatively, D is TRBD1 (6 bases). The sequence came from a middle-aged man with acute or convalescent COVID-19. The sequenced material came from peripheral blood. CDR3 DNA: TGTGCCAGCAGCTTAGGGGACAATCGGTCACCCCTCCACTTT. Translating it yields CASSLGDNRSPLHF.